The 26 T cell receptor beta chains given below trace back to one sample, sequenced in a study of cytomegalovirus exposure and HLA in healthy donors. PCR involved 60 Vbeta and 13 Jbeta primers. The protocol was immunoSEQ multiplex PCR, while the TCRdb copy is restricted to in-frame clones and leaves out a portion. Of under 150,000 clones listed, around 71% are singletons. Source material: PBMCs. Every receptor here comes from a woman aged 55-70 years in good health and CMV-seropositive.

This chain uses TRBV5-6 with TRBJ1-3, with a tentative D call TRBD1 (6 bases). The CDR3 runs 17 residues. The germline V gene encodes CDR1 SGHDT and CDR2 YYEEEE. Trimming took off 4 bases at V and 0 bases at J, with 17 bases between the two ends. Here the CDR3 reads CASSGGLVTGSGNTIYF. The CDR3 DNA follows: TGTGCCAGCAGCGGGGGCCTTGTTACGGGCTCTGGAAACACCATATATTTT.

J is TRBJ2-7 and V is TRBV5-1, with D possibly matching TRBD1 (6 bases). The CDR3 spans 12 residues. The V and J ends lost 0 bases and 5 bases respectively, with 6 bases between them. From germline, CDR1 is SGHRS and CDR2 YFSETQ. The chain's CDR3 is CASSLDRDEQYF. Written as DNA, the CDR3 is TGCGCCAGCAGCTTGGACAGGGACGAGCAGTACTTC.

CDR3 sequence (DNA): TGTGCCAGCACCGCGGCGGCAGGGGACTACGAGCAGTACTTC. Its protein is CASTAAAGDYEQYF. The J gene is TRBJ2-7, the V gene TRBV11-2; weak D call: TRBD1 (6 bases). The CDR3 extends over 14 amino acids. CDR1 SGHAT and CDR2 FQNNGV come from the germline V gene. V dropped 7 bases and J dropped 3 bases, with 16 bases sitting between them.

This clone was seen a handful of times. J is TRBJ2-5 and V is TRBV25-1; D perhaps matches TRBD1 (5 bases). Looked up from germline, CDR1 is MGHDK and CDR2 is SYGVNS. The CDR3 covers 14 residues. V gave up 3 bases and J gave up 5 bases, with 13 bases separating them. Here the CDR3 reads CASSDSSGKETQYF. The CDR3 DNA reads as TGTGCCAGCAGTGATTCATCAGGGAAGGAGACCCAGTACTTC.

The table lists this clone with many counts. The chain carries TRBV5-6 and TRBJ2-7; 7 nucleotides line up with TRBD2. The CDR3 runs to 13 residues. J lost 3 bases, V lost 4 bases, and 4 bases had no gene match. Looked up from germline, CDR1 is SGHDT and CDR2 is YYEEEE. The CDR3 protein is CASSPTSDYEQYF. In nucleotides, the CDR3 is TGTGCCAGCAGCCCTACTAGCGACTACGAGCAGTACTTC.

The V call is TRBV4-1, the J call TRBJ2-2, with TRBD2 matching 16 bases. J was trimmed by 5 bases and V by 3 bases; bases with no gene match: 9. This CDR3 spans 19 amino acids. CDR1 MGHRA and CDR2 YSYEKL come from the germline V gene. In DNA form, the CDR3 reads TGCGCCAGCAGCCATCCCGGGACTAGCGGGGGGGCGGGGACCGGGGAGCTGTTTTTT. Protein product: CASSHPGTSGGAGTGELFF.

The chain combines TRBV11-2 with TRBJ2-3; 10 nucleotides agree with TRBD2. V shed 2 bases and J 2 bases; nucleotides not matched to a gene: 13. This CDR3 contains 19 residues. Germline loops: CDR1 SGHAT, CDR2 FQNNGV. The CDR3 sequence: CASSLSRPAGGQLTDTQYF. The CDR3 DNA sequence: TGTGCCAGCAGCTTATCTAGGCCAGCGGGGGGGCAACTCACAGATACGCAGTATTTT. The full variable domain, completed using reference TRBV11-2 and TRBJ2-3, is EAGVAQSPRYKIIEKRQSVAFWCNPISGHATLYWYQQILGQGPKLLIQFQNNGVVDDSQLPKDRFSAERLKGVDSTLKIQPAKLEDSAVYLCASSLSRPAGGQLTDTQYFGPGTRLTVL.

As concerns this clone: The same CDR3 arises from other DNA sequences in this sample as well. CDR3 protein: CASSLVGGFNSPLHF. The CDR3 nucleotides are TGTGCCAGCAGCTTAGTCGGGGGTTTTAATTCACCCCTCCACTTT. The chain recombines TRBV7-2 with TRBJ1-6, with D possibly matching TRBD1 (5 bases). The CDR3 is 15 amino acids. Germline CDR1 and CDR2: SGHTA and FQGNSA. Trimming shortened V by 1 base and J by 6 bases, and 10 bases separated the two germline ends.

The rearrangement joins TRBV10-2 to TRBJ2-7, with 9 bases identical to TRBD2. Germline V gene data show CDR1 as WSHSY and CDR2 as SAAADI. This CDR3 has 14 residues. The V gene end was trimmed by 4 bases and the J gene end by 2 bases; junction bases not matched to a gene: 3. The CDR3 region is CASSGTSATYEQYF. The DNA for the CDR3 is TGCGCCAGCAGTGGGACTAGCGCTACCTACGAGCAGTACTTC.

The rearrangement uses TRBV11-3 and TRBJ2-5, with D uncertain. The CDR3 has 14 amino acids. V lost 5 bases and J lost 5, with 15 bases in between. Germline loops: CDR1 SGHNT, CDR2 YENEEA. The CDR3 here is CASSPHEAPETQYF. The CDR3 coding sequence is TGTGCCAGCAGCCCCCACGAGGCACCGGAGACCCAGTACTTC.

The CDR3 nucleotides read TGTGCCAGCAGTTATGTTCCCTCCTACGAGCAGTACTTC. It encodes CASSYVPSYEQYF. This rearrangement joins TRBV6-5 to TRBJ2-5; D remains ambiguous. The end of the DNA is better explained by TRBJ2-7, so the J call may be wrong. The germline V gene encodes CDR1 MNHEY and CDR2 SVGAGI. This CDR3 is 13 amino acids long.

This chain joins TRBV27 and TRBJ1-6; D possibly corresponds to TRBD1 (6 bases). Trimming pared 0 bases from V and 0 bases from J, leaving 15 bases between. The CDR3 has 19 residues. CDR1 MNHEY and CDR2 SMNVEV come from the germline V gene (reference sequence). The CDR3 region has the DNA TGTGCCAGCAGTTTATCCATGGGCAGGGGTAGCTCCTATAATTCACCCCTCCACTTT. Amino acids: CASSLSMGRGSSYNSPLHF.

This chain links TRBV6-4 with TRBJ2-7, with 15 nucleotides matching TRBD2. CDR1 MRHNA and CDR2 SNTAGT come from the germline V gene. V lost 2 bases and J lost 0; bases outside the gene matches: 2. CDR3 length: 17 residues. In DNA form, the CDR3 reads TGTGCCAGCAGTGACGGGACTAGCGGGGGGCTCTCCTACGAGCAGTACTTC. Residues: CASSDGTSGGLSYEQYF.

The chain employs TRBV2 and TRBJ2-3, with TRBD2 identical over 7 bases. With 7 bases clipped from V and 3 bases from J, the junction kept 7 bases outside the gene matches. Germline CDR1 SNHLY, CDR2 FYNNEI. The CDR3 extends over 14 amino acids. The CDR3 nucleotides read TGTGCCAGCACCCCGGGACTACGGACAGATACGCAGTATTTT. This codes for CASTPGLRTDTQYF. Using reference TRBV2 and TRBJ2-3 for the parts outside the CDR3, the full variable domain is EPEVTQTPSHQVTQMGQEVILRCVPISNHLYFYWYRQILGQKVEFLVSFYNNEISEKSEIFDDQFSVERPDGSNFTLKIRSTKLEDSAMYFCASTPGLRTDTQYFGPGTRLTVL.

This clone occurred a few times. The rearrangement uses TRBV6-1 and TRBJ1-5; D possibly corresponds to TRBD1 (5 bases). The CDR3 has 14 residues. Germline CDR1 reads MNHNS; CDR2 reads SASEGT. V was trimmed by 7 bases and J by 0 bases, leaving 10 bases between them. DNA of the CDR3: TGTGCCAGCACCGACAGAGTTAGCAATCAGCCCCAGCATTTT. Encoded protein: CASTDRVSNQPQHF.

This clone showed up just a few times. The V and J genes are TRBV21-1 and TRBJ2-2; the table's D call TRBD2 went unverified against the DNA. TRBV21-1 is given as a pseudogene. The CDR3 is made up of 14 amino acids. The CDR3 DNA reads as TGTGCCAGCAGCAAAGCGGGGGGCACCGGGGAGCTGTTTTTT. Protein: CASSKAGGTGELFF.

For the CDR3, the DNA is TGTGCCAGCAGCTTAGACAGTAGAGGCTACGAGCAGTACTTC. This codes for CASSLDSRGYEQYF. The chain carries TRBV7-3 and TRBJ2-7, with a possible D match to TRBD1 (5 bases). Deletions cut 2 bases from V and 3 bases from J, with 11 bases between. This CDR3 contains 14 residues. Germline CDR1 SGHTA, CDR2 FQGTGA.

The J gene is TRBJ1-5, the V gene TRBV5-1; 9 positions match TRBD1. Germline assignment: CDR1 SGHRS and CDR2 YFSETQ. The CDR3 covers 15 residues. The junction had 9 bases not matched to a gene; V was cut back by 7 bases and J by 4 bases. CDR3 in DNA: TGCGCCAGCCGGCCGACAGGGGGTTTAAATCAGCCCCAGCATTTT. Translating it yields CASRPTGGLNQPQHF.

The rearrangement uses TRBV5-6 and TRBJ1-1, with TRBD1 matching over 12 bases. There are 15 residues in the CDR3. The germline V gene encodes CDR1 SGHDT and CDR2 YYEEEE. Trimming cost V 6 bases and J 4 bases; bases outside gene matches: 7. The CDR3 here is CASTTGTGGFTEAFF. CDR3 nucleotides: TGTGCCAGCACCACCGGGACAGGGGGCTTCACTGAAGCTTTCTTT. The whole variable domain, filled in from reference TRBV5-6 and TRBJ1-1, reads DAGVTQSPTHLIKTRGQQVTLRCSPKSGHDTVSWYQQALGQGPQFIFQYYEEEERQRGNFPDRFSGHQFPNYSSELNVNALLLGDSALYLCASTTGTGGFTEAFFGQGTRLTVV.

This chain connects TRBV28 to TRBJ2-4, with 7 bases identical to TRBD1. This CDR3 is 17 amino acids long. The junction had 14 bases not matched to a gene; V was cut back by 8 bases and J by 1 base. Germline CDR1 reads MDHEN; CDR2 reads SYDVKM. The CDR3 DNA follows: TGTGCCAGCCGGGGACAGAGAATTCGCGAGGCCAAAAACATTCAGTACTTC. Its protein is CASRGQRIREAKNIQYF.

The CDR3 DNA sequence: TGTGCAAGTCCCTTAAGTCTCCACACGGGCTATGGCTACACCTTC. Protein sequence: CASPLSLHTGYGYTF. V is TRBV12-2 and J is TRBJ1-2. TRBV12-2 is reported as a pseudogene. The CDR3 is 15 amino acids.

The chain links TRBV9 to TRBJ2-7, with D possibly TRBD2 on 6 matching bases. CDR3 size: 12 residues. Looked up from germline, CDR1 is SGDLS and CDR2 is YYNGEE. The ends were cut back, 4 bases at V and 7 bases at J, with 12 bases in the middle. The CDR3 DNA reads as TGTGCCAGCAGCCCAGCGGGCTTGGAGCAGTACTTC. Its translation is CASSPAGLEQYF.

The chain links TRBV2 to TRBJ2-2; D unclear. V lost 10 bases and J 0 bases, leaving 15 bases between the germline ends. The CDR3 has 15 residues. The germline gives CDR1 SNHLY, CDR2 FYNNEI. This CDR3 reads CANPSRSANTGELFF. CDR3 DNA: TGTGCCAACCCCTCCCGCAGTGCGAACACCGGGGAGCTGTTTTTT.

V usage is TRBV6-6 and J usage is TRBJ1-1; TRBD1 might be the D (5 bases). This CDR3 is 15 amino acids long. V was clipped by 2 bases and J by 1 base, with 11 bases between them. Germline V CDR1 and CDR2: MNHNY, SVGAGI (reference sequence). This chain's CDR3 is CASSYTAGSNTEAFF. DNA for the CDR3: TGTGCCAGCAGTTACACGGCAGGGTCGAACACTGAAGCTTTCTTT.

V is TRBV2 and J is TRBJ1-2; D gene uncertain. This CDR3 spans 14 amino acids. Trimming removed 6 bases from V and 3 bases from J, with 14 bases in between. The V gene's germline CDR1 is SNHLY and CDR2 FYNNEI. The CDR3 reads CASRVAWGDYGYTF. CDR3 bases: TGTGCCAGCAGGGTGGCGTGGGGAGACTATGGCTACACCTTC.

The rearrangement joins TRBV10-1 to TRBJ2-7; possible D gene TRBD1, 5 bases. CDR1 and CDR2 from the germline V gene are WNHNN and SYGVQD (reference sequence). Trimming took off 4 bases at V and 3 bases at J, with 10 bases between the two ends. The CDR3 is 13 amino acids. The CDR3 nucleotides read TGCGCCAGCAGTGGGGGCAGAGGCTACGAGCAGTACTTC. Protein product: CASSGGRGYEQYF.